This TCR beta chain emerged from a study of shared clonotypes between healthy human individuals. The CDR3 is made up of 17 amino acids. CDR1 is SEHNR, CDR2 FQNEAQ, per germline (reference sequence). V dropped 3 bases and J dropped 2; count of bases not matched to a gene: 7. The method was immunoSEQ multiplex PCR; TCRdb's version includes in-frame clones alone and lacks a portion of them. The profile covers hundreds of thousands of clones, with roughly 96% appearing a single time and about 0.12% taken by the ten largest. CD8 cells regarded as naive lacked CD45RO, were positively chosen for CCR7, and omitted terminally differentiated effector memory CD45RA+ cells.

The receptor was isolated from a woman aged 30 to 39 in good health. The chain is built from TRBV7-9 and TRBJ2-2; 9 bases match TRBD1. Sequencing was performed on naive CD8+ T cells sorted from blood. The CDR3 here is CASSLAPGQGNTGELFF. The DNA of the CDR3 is TGTGCCAGCAGCTTGGCTCCGGGACAGGGAAACACCGGGGAGCTGTTTTTT.